The present entry profiles one T cell receptor (beta chain) with its context. Its antigen is not known. This sample is drawn from a study of OX40 agonist ivuxolimab in advanced cancers. Study-level points and caveats: By week 6 at 0.1 to 3.0 mg/kg, blood CD4+ and CD8+ T cells had expanded clonally.

Researchers took blood at baseline, on cycle 4 day 1, and on cycle 7 day 1. Between the trimmed V and J ends, which lost 3 bases and 2 bases, there was a span of 15 bases. The length of the CDR3 is 16 residues. Germline assignment: CDR1 SGDLS and CDR2 YYNGEE. The protocol was immunoSEQ multiplex PCR, while the TCRdb copy is restricted to in-frame clones and leaves out a portion. The data show over 30,000 clones, around 83% seen once. This sequence originates from an adult with an advanced solid tumor such as melanoma, head and neck, liver or kidney cancer. The specimen comprised CD4+ or CD8+ T cells sorted from blood, sampled in a trial of the OX40 agonist ivuxolimab. The V call is TRBV9, the J call TRBJ2-1; maybe TRBD2 (6 bases). The chain's CDR3 is CASSARGAATYNEQFF. CDR3 DNA sequence: TGTGCCAGCAGCGCCCGCGGGGCGGCTACCTACAATGAGCAGTTCTTC. The full variable domain, completed using reference TRBV9 and TRBJ2-1, is DSGVTQTPKHLITATGQRVTLRCSPRSGDLSVYWYQQSLDQGLQFLIQYYNGEERAKGNILERFSAQQFPDLHSELNLSSLELGDSALYFCASSARGAATYNEQFFGPGTRLTVL.